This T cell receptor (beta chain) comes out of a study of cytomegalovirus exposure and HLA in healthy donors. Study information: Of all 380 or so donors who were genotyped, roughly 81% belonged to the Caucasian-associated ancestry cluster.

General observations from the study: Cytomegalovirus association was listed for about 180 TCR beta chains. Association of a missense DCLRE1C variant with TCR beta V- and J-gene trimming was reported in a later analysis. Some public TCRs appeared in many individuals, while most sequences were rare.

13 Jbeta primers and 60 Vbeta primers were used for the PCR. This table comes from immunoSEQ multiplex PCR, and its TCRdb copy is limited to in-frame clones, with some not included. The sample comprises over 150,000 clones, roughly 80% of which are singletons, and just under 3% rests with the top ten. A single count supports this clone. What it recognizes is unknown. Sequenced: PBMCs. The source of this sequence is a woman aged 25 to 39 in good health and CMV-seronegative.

The CDR3 here is CASSSPQGYEMRGLAFF. The CDR3 bases are TGTGCCAGCAGTTCCCCCCAGGGGTATGAGATGAGGGGTTTGGCTTTCTTT. The chain recombines TRBV28 with TRBJ1-1; D might be TRBD1 (6 bases). Germline V gives CDR1 MDHEN, CDR2 SYDVKM. The CDR3 has 17 amino acids. The V end lost 4 bases, the J end lost 11 bases, and 29 bases lay between the germline ends.